One sample yielded the 16 T cell receptor beta chains listed below, sequenced in a study of T cell repertoires in cytomegalovirus infection. Their target antigens are unknown. A single record per CDR3 protein comes from TCRdb applying MiXCR to the reads. The sample shows about 900,000 distinct CDR3 sequences, 31% of them seen only once. Sequenced material: cultured CD8+ T cells from PBMCs, taken from culture after CMV antigen stimulation. Every receptor here comes from a human donor in good health (CMV status not recorded). Some clones in this sample may be carry-over from other donors' samples.

This clonotype was picked up a small number of times. The chain carries TRBV5-4 and TRBJ2-5; 10 nucleotides match TRBD1. Germline values: CDR1 SGHNT, CDR2 YYREEE (reference sequence). The V segment lost 9 bases and the J segment 2 bases; nucleotides outside the gene matches: 10. This CDR3 spans 15 amino acids. CDR3 sequence (DNA): TGTGCCACCGCTGAGGACAGGGGGTTTCAAGAGACCCAGTACTTC. Translation: CATAEDRGFQETQYF.

This clonotype was seen a few times. The chain couples TRBV27 to TRBJ1-1, with 8 bases lining up with TRBD1. CDR1 is MNHEY, CDR2 SMNVEV, per germline (reference sequence). Losses at the gene ends were 4 bases for V and 2 bases for J; bases not matched to a gene: 6. The CDR3 runs to 15 residues. CDR3 DNA sequence: TGTGCCAGCAGTTCTGGGACAGGCCCAAACACTGAAGCTTTCTTT. Translation gives CASSSGTGPNTEAFF.

This clonotype was found a few times. This chain links TRBV28 with TRBJ1-6, with D possibly matching TRBD1 (5 bases). The V end lost 5 bases, the J end lost 9 bases, and 20 bases lay between the germline ends. The germline gives CDR1 MDHEN, CDR2 SYDVKM. This CDR3 spans 16 amino acids. The CDR3 DNA follows: TGTGCCAGCAGTACGAGGGGCCAAGAGGCGGGTTCACCCCTCCACTTT. Translating it yields CASSTRGQEAGSPLHF.

The table lists this clonotype with many counts. The gene calls are TRBV4-3 and TRBJ2-3; TRBD2 is a possible D gene (6 bases). Germline V gene data show CDR1 as LGHNA and CDR2 as YSLEER. V lost 0 bases and J lost 5, with 15 bases in between. The CDR3 consists of 16 residues. The CDR3 loop is CASSQDRTLGGDTQYF. The CDR3 coding sequence is TGCGCCAGCAGCCAAGACCGGACTCTGGGGGGAGATACGCAGTATTTT.

The CDR3 here is CSFRDGMNTEAFF. CDR3 bases: TGCAGCTTCCGGGACGGCATGAACACTGAAGCTTTCTTT. The gene calls are TRBV29-1 and TRBJ1-1; possible D gene TRBD1, 5 bases. The CDR3 covers 13 residues. V was pared by 8 bases and J by 0 bases, with 13 bases between. Germline V CDR1 and CDR2: SQVTM, ANQGSEA.

This sequence joins TRBV7-6 and TRBJ1-1, with TRBD1 matching over 8 bases. Per germline, CDR1 SGHVS and CDR2 FNYEAQ. V lost 5 bases, J lost 3 bases, and 5 bases stayed unmatched. This CDR3 contains 14 residues. DNA for the CDR3: TGTGCCAGCAGCCAAGCGGACAGGGACACTGAAGCTTTCTTT. Encoded protein: CASSQADRDTEAFF.

The J gene is TRBJ2-5, the V gene TRBV7-9; TRBD2 aligns across 8 bases. After removal of 4 bases from V and 1 base from J, the junction contained 2 bases not matched to a gene. The CDR3 consists of 14 residues. The germline V gene encodes CDR1 SEHNR and CDR2 FQNEAQ (reference sequence). DNA of the CDR3: TGTGCCAGCAGCTCCGGGAGGGTCCAAGAGACCCAGTACTTC. Amino acid sequence: CASSSGRVQETQYF. The full variable domain, its missing parts supplied by reference TRBV7-9 and TRBJ2-5, is DTGVSQNPRHKITKRGQNVTFRCDPISEHNRLYWYRQTLGQGPEFLTYFQNEAQLEKSRLLSDRFSAERPKGSFSTLEIQRTEQGDSAMYLCASSSGRVQETQYFGPGTRLLVL.

This chain links TRBV11-2 with TRBJ2-7; D remains unclear. Trimming took 2 bases from V and 5 from J, leaving 7 bases between them. From germline, CDR1 is SGHAT and CDR2 FQNNGV. The length of the CDR3 is 12 residues. The CDR3 reads CASSLIDNEQYV. The CDR3 DNA follows: TGTGCCAGCAGCTTAATTGACAACGAGCAGTACGTC.

This clonotype was observed at least ten times. The chain is built from TRBV6-1 and TRBJ2-5; 10 bases align to TRBD2. Per the germline V gene, CDR1 is MNHNS and CDR2 is SASEGT. V gave up 4 bases and J gave up 1 base; unmatched junction bases: 3. The length of the CDR3 is 15 residues. The CDR3 loop reads CASSASGGRQETQYF. CDR3 nucleotide sequence: TGTGCCAGCAGTGCTAGCGGGGGCCGCCAAGAGACCCAGTACTTC.

This clonotype was detected a few times. V is TRBV7-9 and J is TRBJ2-2, with D unclear. CDR1 SEHNR and CDR2 FQNEAQ come from the germline V gene (reference sequence). V was clipped by 4 bases and J by 4 bases, with 10 bases between them. The CDR3 runs 14 residues. The CDR3 DNA sequence: TGTGCCAGCAGCTCCACCTTCTCCACCGGGGAGCTGTTTTTT. This translates into CASSSTFSTGELFF. The variable domain in full, completed from reference TRBV7-9 and TRBJ2-2, reads DTGVSQNPRHKITKRGQNVTFRCDPISEHNRLYWYRQTLGQGPEFLTYFQNEAQLEKSRLLSDRFSAERPKGSFSTLEIQRTEQGDSAMYLCASSSTFSTGELFFGEGSRLTVL.

This clonotype was counted many times. J is TRBJ1-2 and V is TRBV7-8; unclear D gene. V dropped 1 base and J dropped 4 bases, with 16 bases sitting between them. Per germline, CDR1 SGHVS and CDR2 FQNEAQ. The length of the CDR3 is 16 residues. The CDR3 reads CASSLDYIDEAYGYTF. CDR3 DNA sequence: TGTGCCAGCAGCTTAGATTACATAGACGAGGCCTATGGCTACACCTTC. Full variable domain (rest looked up from reference TRBV7-8 and TRBJ1-2): GAGVSQSPRYKVAKRGQDVALRCDPISGHVSLFWYQQALGQGPEFLTYFQNEAQLDKSGLPSDRFFAERPEGSVSTLKIQRTQQEDSAVYLCASSLDYIDEAYGYTFGSGTRLTVV.

This clonotype was counted between two and nine times. The chain links TRBV23-1 to TRBJ2-7; the D is unclear. TRBV23-1 is an ORF; its function is uncertain. The V end lost 7 bases, the J end lost 1 base, and 14 bases lay between the germline ends. The CDR3 runs to 14 residues. For the CDR3, the DNA is TGCGCCAGCAATTGCTGGGTGGAGTCCTACGAGCAGTACGTC. It codes for CASNCWVESYEQYV.

This rearrangement joins TRBV10-3 to TRBJ1-6; D not certain. The germline V and J ends were trimmed by 2 bases and 0 bases, with 5 bases remaining between them. CDR3 length equals 15 residues. CDR1 is ENHRY and CDR2 is SYGVKD in the germline V gene. The DNA of the CDR3 is TGTGCCATCAGTGAGAATGACTCCTATAATTCACCCCTCCACTTT. Its translation is CAISENDSYNSPLHF.

With regard to this clonotype: This CDR3 is missing its conserved last phenylalanine or tryptophan, likely due to a read error. The rearrangement joins TRBV7-6 to TRBJ2-5, with D possibly TRBD1 on 5 matching bases. V gave up 4 bases and J gave up 1 base, with 16 bases separating them. Per the germline V gene, CDR1 is SGHVS and CDR2 is FNYEAQ. CDR3 length: 16 amino acids. CDR3 residues: CASSSGAWGFQETQYV. CDR3 DNA: TGTGCCAGCAGCTCAGGCGCCTGGGGCTTCCAAGAGACCCAGTACGTC.

The chain recombines TRBV12-3 or TRBV12-4 with TRBJ2-1; 9 bases agree with TRBD2. V shed 3 bases, J shed 0 bases, and the junction held 3 bases outside the gene matches. The CDR3 sequence is 16 residues long. The CDR3 nucleotides read TGTGCCAGCAGTTTCATAGCGGGGGTCTCCTACAATGAGCAGTTCTTC. Translation gives CASSFIAGVSYNEQFF.

This sequence joins TRBV6-5 and TRBJ1-6; unclear D gene. V lost 2 bases to trimming and J lost 3 bases, with 14 bases between them. This CDR3 has 17 amino acids. CDR1 is MNHEY and CDR2 is SVGAGI in the germline V gene. The CDR3: CASSYVGRRDYNSPLHF. In DNA, the CDR3 is TGTGCCAGCAGTTACGTAGGACGTAGGGACTATAATTCACCCCTCCACTTT.